This T cell receptor (beta chain) was observed in a study of glioma-infiltrating T cells after dendritic cell vaccination. Germline loops: CDR1 MNHEY, CDR2 SVGAGI. The V and J ends lost 6 bases and 8 bases, in that order; junction bases with no gene match: 15. The CDR3 covers 15 residues. The data were produced by immunoSEQ multiplex PCR, yet TCRdb's version contains in-frame clones alone and is incomplete. The sample shows more than 95,000 clones, around 80% of them seen only once. Time point of the sample: after dendritic cell vaccination, including at tumor progression/relapse. This sample comprised blood, obtained after dendritic cell vaccination. The source of this sequence is a human donor with glioblastoma. The chain couples TRBV6-5 to TRBJ1-2, with TRBD1 identical over 7 bases. The CDR3 sequence: CASRRTGTALWGYTF. CDR3 nucleotides: TGTGCCAGCAGGAGAACCGGGACAGCCCTTTGGGGCTACACCTTC.